This is a list of T cell receptor beta chains from one sample in a study of shared clonotypes between healthy human individuals. Method: immunoSEQ multiplex PCR; TCRdb's copy keeps in-frame clones and lacks some. The sample yields 2.3 million or so clones, more than 80% seen once. Specimen: naive CD4+ T cells from PBMCs. All receptors come from a young man in good health. Some clones in this sample may be carry-over from other donors' samples. CDR3s include the opening cysteine and the closing phenylalanine or tryptophan. A clone size is listed for some rows: how often the clone was seen (once, few, many), or a class if it is expanded.

clone size	V gene	J gene	CDR3 protein
NA	TRBV5-4	TRBJ2-1	CASSLSTGEHEQFF
NA	TRBV5-1	TRBJ2-1	CASNLQERSYNEQFF
NA	TRBV7-9	TRBJ1-4	CASSDRSVEKLFF
NA	TRBV4-1	TRBJ2-3	CASSPKFSGITDTQYF
NA	TRBV28	TRBJ2-2	CASLGQGADTGELFF
once	TRBV7-2	TRBJ2-5	CASSLYTGSQETQYF
NA	TRBV11-2	TRBJ2-7	CASSLRPTSGSSYEQYF
NA	TRBV27	TRBJ1-4	CASNKSPAMGQGSEKLFF
NA	TRBV4-3	TRBJ1-4	CASSRSRGEKLFF
NA	TRBV28	TRBJ1-1	CASSPGGAPRSFF
NA	TRBV28	TRBJ2-5	CALMGGALGETQYF
NA	TRBV4-1	TRBJ1-2	CASSQEGMEGYTF
NA	TRBV28	TRBJ2-6	CASSFGVLAPSGANVLTF
NA	TRBV28	TRBJ2-6	CASWGSGANVLTF
NA	TRBV5-1	TRBJ2-1	CASSLGGRAYNEQFF
NA	TRBV18	TRBJ2-1	CASSLGSGGRHNEQFF
NA	TRBV2	TRBJ2-1	CASSSKEWFEQFF
NA	TRBV30	TRBJ2-7	CAWSGLAGVLEQYF
NA	TRBV5-1	TRBJ2-2	CASSLAPLAAGGRAGELFF
NA	TRBV19	TRBJ2-7	CASSIVWGRDYEQYF